The T cell receptor beta chain under discussion was sequenced for a study of CD8+CD57+ T cells in acquired aplastic anemia. The CDR3 runs 16 residues. Germline CDR1 SNHLY, CDR2 FYNNEI. V lost 4 bases and J 0 bases, leaving 13 bases between the germline ends. The sequenced patients had an expansion of CD8+CD57+ cells seen by flow cytometry. The use of genomic DNA as template underpinned the TCR beta VDJ and CDR3 profiling. TCRdb fed the reads into MiXCR, producing one record per CDR3 protein. The table includes some 92,000 distinct CDR3 sequences, roughly two thirds detected once. The sequence was collected from a human donor with aplastic anemia. The chain joins TRBV2 to TRBJ1-3; D is unresolved. The specimen was sorted CD4+, CD8+, or CD8+CD57+ T cells (not recorded which) from PBMCs. The CDR3 here is CASSVDRTDSGNTIYF. CDR3 DNA: TGTGCCAGCAGTGTGGATCGAACGGACTCTGGAAACACCATATATTTT.